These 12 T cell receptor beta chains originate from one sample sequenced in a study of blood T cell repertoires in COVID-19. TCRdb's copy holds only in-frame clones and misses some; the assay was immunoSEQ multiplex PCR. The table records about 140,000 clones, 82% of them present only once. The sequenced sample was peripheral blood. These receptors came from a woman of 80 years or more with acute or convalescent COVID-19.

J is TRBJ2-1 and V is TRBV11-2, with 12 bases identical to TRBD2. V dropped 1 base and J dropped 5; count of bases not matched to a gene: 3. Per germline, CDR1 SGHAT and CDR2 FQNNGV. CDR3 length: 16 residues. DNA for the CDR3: TGTGCCAGCAGCTTAGTTCGACTAGCGGGAGACAATGAGCAGTTCTTC. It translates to CASSLVRLAGDNEQFF.

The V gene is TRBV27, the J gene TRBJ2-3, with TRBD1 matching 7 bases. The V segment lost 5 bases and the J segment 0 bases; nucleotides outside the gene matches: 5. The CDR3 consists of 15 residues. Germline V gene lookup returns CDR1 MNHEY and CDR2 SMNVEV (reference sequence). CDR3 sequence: CASSRWTGSTDTQYF. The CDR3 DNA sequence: TGTGCCAGCAGTCGATGGACAGGTAGCACAGATACGCAGTATTTT.

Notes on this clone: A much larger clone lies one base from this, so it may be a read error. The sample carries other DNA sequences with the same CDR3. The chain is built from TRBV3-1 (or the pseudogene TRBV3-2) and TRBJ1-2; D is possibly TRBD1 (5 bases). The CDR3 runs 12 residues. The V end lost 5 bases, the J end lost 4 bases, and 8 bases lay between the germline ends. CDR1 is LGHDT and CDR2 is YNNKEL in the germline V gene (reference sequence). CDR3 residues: CASSFDSYGYTF. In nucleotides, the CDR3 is TGTGCCAGCAGCTTTGACAGCTATGGCTACACCTTC.

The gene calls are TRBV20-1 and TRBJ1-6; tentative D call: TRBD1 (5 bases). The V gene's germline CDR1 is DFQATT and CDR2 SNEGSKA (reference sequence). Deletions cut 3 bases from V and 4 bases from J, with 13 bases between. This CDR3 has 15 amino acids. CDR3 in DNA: TGCAGTGCTAGTTCCTTAACAGGATATAATTCACCCCTCCACTTT. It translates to CSASSLTGYNSPLHF.

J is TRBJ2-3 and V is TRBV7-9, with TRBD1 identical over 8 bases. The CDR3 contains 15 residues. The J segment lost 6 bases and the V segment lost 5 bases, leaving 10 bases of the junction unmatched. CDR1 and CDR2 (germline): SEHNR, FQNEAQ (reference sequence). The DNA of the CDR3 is TGTGCCAGCAGCCGAGACAGGGGCATAGGGGATACGCAGTATTTT. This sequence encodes CASSRDRGIGDTQYF. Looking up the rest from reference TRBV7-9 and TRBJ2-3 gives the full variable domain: DTGVSQNPRHKITKRGQNVTFRCDPISEHNRLYWYRQTLGQGPEFLTYFQNEAQLEKSRLLSDRFSAERPKGSFSTLEIQRTEQGDSAMYLCASSRDRGIGDTQYFGPGTRLTVL.

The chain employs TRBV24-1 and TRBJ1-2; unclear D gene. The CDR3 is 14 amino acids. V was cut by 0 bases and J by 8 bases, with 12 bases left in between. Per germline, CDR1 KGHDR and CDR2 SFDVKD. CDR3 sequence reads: CATSDLSGNRGYTF. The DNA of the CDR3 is TGTGCCACCAGTGATTTGTCGGGGAATAGAGGCTACACCTTC.

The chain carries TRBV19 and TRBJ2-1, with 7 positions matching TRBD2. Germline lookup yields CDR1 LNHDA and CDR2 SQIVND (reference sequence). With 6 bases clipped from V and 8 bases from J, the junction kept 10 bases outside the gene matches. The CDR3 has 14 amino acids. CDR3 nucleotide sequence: TGTGCCAGTAGCTCCCGGACTAGTCTCGATGAGCAGTTCTTC. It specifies CASSSRTSLDEQFF.

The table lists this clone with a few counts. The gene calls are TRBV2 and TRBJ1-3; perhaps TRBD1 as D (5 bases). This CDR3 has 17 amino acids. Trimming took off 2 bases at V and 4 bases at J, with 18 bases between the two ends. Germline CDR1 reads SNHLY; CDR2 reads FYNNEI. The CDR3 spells CASSEMGGRVSGNTIYF. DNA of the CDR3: TGTGCCAGCAGTGAAATGGGTGGCAGGGTTTCCGGAAACACCATATATTTT.

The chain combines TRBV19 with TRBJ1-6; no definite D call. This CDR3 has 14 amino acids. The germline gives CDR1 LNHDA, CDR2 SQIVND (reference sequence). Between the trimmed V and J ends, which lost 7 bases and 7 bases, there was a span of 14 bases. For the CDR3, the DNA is TGTGCCAGTAAAATATCGACCAGGAATTCACCCCTCCACTTT. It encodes CASKISTRNSPLHF. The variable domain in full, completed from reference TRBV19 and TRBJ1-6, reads DGGITQSPKYLFRKEGQNVTLSCEQNLNHDAMYWYRQDPGQGLRLIYYSQIVNDFQKGDIAEGYSVSREKKESFPLTVTSAQKNPTAFYLCASKISTRNSPLHFGNGTRLTVT.

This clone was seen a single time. CDR3 loop: CASSPLTGRDNQPQHF. CDR3 bases: TGCGCCAGCAGCCCCTTGACAGGGCGCGACAATCAGCCCCAGCATTTT. The chain has TRBV4-1 and TRBJ1-5, with TRBD1 identical over 7 bases. The CDR3 is made up of 16 amino acids. Germline V CDR1 and CDR2: MGHRA, YSYEKL. V dropped 4 bases and J dropped 3; count of bases not matched to a gene: 9.

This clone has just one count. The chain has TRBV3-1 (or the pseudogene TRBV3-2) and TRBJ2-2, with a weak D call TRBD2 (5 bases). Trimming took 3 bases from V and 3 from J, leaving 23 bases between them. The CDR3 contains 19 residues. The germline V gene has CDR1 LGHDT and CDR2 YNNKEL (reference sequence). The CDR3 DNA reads TGTGCCAGCAGCCACCTACTAAGACGGACTTCACGGGACACCGGGGAGCTGTTTTTT. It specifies CASSHLLRRTSRDTGELFF.

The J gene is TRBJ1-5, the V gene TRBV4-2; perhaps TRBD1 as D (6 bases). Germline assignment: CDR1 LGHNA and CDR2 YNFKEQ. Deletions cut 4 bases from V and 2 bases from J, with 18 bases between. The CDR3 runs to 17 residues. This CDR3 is CASSLLGKTGRNQPQHF. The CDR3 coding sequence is TGTGCCAGCAGCCTCTTGGGGAAGACAGGACGCAATCAGCCCCAGCATTTT.